What follows are 5 T cell receptor beta chains derived from one specimen sequenced in a study of T cell changes during pregnancy in multiple sclerosis. Generated by immunoSEQ multiplex PCR, the TCRdb table keeps only in-frame clones and is missing some. Of about 80,000 clones in the sample, 94% are singletons; the top ten hold about 0.99%. Sequenced here: peripheral blood, sampled in the second trimester of pregnancy. The receptors here all came from a female donor in good health, enrolled as a control in a pregnancy study.

In DNA, the CDR3 is TGTGCCAGCAGCCTTAGTCAGGGGAATAAGAACGAGCAGTACTTC. It encodes CASSLSQGNKNEQYF. The V call is TRBV7-9, the J call TRBJ2-7, with D perhaps matching TRBD1 (6 bases). V dropped 5 bases and J dropped 5 bases, with 19 bases sitting between them. This CDR3 is 15 amino acids long. Germline CDR1 and CDR2: SEHNR and FQNEAQ (reference sequence).

The V call is TRBV7-2, the J call TRBJ2-7, with 7 bases that match TRBD2. With V trimmed by 3 bases and J by 3 bases, 8 bases remained unmatched. Germline CDR1 is SGHTA and CDR2 is FQGNSA. The CDR3 runs to 15 residues. Written as DNA, the CDR3 is TGTGCCAGCAGCTTTAGTTCTAGCGGCTTCTACGAGCAGTACTTC. It yields the protein CASSFSSSGFYEQYF. The full variable domain, completed using reference TRBV7-2 and TRBJ2-7, is GAGVSQSPSNKVTEKGKDVELRCDPISGHTALYWYRQSLGQGLEFLIYFQGNSAPDKSGLPSDRFSAERTGGSVSTLTIQRTQQEDSAVYLCASSFSSSGFYEQYFGPGTRLTVT.

The V call is TRBV6-5, the J call TRBJ2-3; maybe TRBD2 (6 bases). CDR1 is MNHEY, CDR2 SVGAGI, per germline. Trimming stripped 4 bases from V and 3 bases from J, with 14 bases between. CDR3 length equals 15 residues. CDR3 region: CASSSEGSGTDTQYF. The CDR3 bases are TGTGCCAGCAGTTCGGAGGGAAGCGGTACAGATACGCAGTATTTT.

This sequence joins TRBV30 and TRBJ1-5; 7 nucleotides match TRBD1. Germline V lookup: CDR1 GTSNPN, CDR2 SVGIG (reference sequence). The CDR3 is 13 residues long. Trimming removed 8 bases from V and 7 bases from J; junction bases left unmatched: 11. The CDR3 DNA is TGTGCCCGGGGACGACAGGGAAGACAGCCCCAGCATTTT. This codes for CARGRQGRQPQHF.

The chain combines TRBV10-3 with TRBJ2-7; 8 nucleotides match TRBD1. V was pared by 8 bases and J by 4 bases, with 7 bases of the junction left unmatched. Germline CDR1 ENHRY, CDR2 SYGVKD. The CDR3 runs to 13 residues. CDR3 sequence (DNA): TGTGCCATCCAAGGACAGGGAGATTACGAGCAGTACTTC. Encoded protein: CAIQGQGDYEQYF.